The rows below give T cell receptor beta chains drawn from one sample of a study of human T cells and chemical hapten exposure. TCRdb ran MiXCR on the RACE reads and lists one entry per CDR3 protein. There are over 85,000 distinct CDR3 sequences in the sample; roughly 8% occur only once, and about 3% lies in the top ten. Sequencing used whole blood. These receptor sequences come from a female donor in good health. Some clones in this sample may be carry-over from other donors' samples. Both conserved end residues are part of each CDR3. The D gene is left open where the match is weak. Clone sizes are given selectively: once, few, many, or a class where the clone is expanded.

cdr3_aa: CASSLRVLGDTQYF
cdr3_nt: TGTGCCAGCAGTTTAAGGGTATTGGGAGATACGCAGTATTTT
v_call: TRBV28
cdr3_length: 14
j_call: TRBJ2-3
d_call: .
clone_size: .

cdr3_aa: CASSLVRGSTEAFF
cdr3_nt: TGCGCCAGCAGCTTGGTCAGGGGGTCCACTGAAGCTTTCTTT
v_call: TRBV5-1
cdr3_length: 14
j_call: TRBJ1-1
d_call: TRBD1
clone_size: .

cdr3_aa: CASSRQGRGDTEAFF
cdr3_nt: TGTGCCAGCAGTCGTCAGGGAAGAGGAGACACTGAAGCTTTCTTT
v_call: TRBV7-2
cdr3_length: 15
j_call: TRBJ1-1
d_call: .
clone_size: few

cdr3_aa: CASKGLAGRETQYF
cdr3_nt: TGTGCCAGCAAGGGACTAGCGGGGAGAGAGACCCAGTACTTC
v_call: TRBV28
cdr3_length: 14
j_call: TRBJ2-5
d_call: TRBD2
clone_size: .

cdr3_aa: CASRTTRSEPLTGPYEQYF
cdr3_nt: TGCGCCAGCAGGACTACCAGAAGTGAGCCTCTGACAGGGCCCTACGAGCAGTACTTC
v_call: TRBV10-1
cdr3_length: 19
j_call: TRBJ2-7
d_call: TRBD1
clone_size: .

cdr3_aa: CASSLVLQGPLNEKLFF
cdr3_nt: TGTGCCAGCAGCTTAGTCCTACAGGGGCCTTTGAATGAAAAACTGTTTTTT
v_call: TRBV11-2
cdr3_length: 17
j_call: TRBJ1-4
d_call: TRBD1
clone_size: .

cdr3_aa: CASSLDWGTGTNSPLHF
cdr3_nt: TGTGCCAGCAGCTTAGATTGGGGGACAGGGACTAATTCACCCCTCCACTTT
v_call: TRBV11-2
cdr3_length: 17
j_call: TRBJ1-6
d_call: TRBD1
clone_size: .

cdr3_aa: CASSLAGPLRGRPPGELFF
cdr3_nt: TGTGCCAGCAGCTTAGCGGGACCTCTGAGGGGAAGACCACCCGGGGAGCTGTTTTTT
v_call: TRBV28
cdr3_length: 19
j_call: TRBJ2-2
d_call: TRBD2
clone_size: .

cdr3_aa: CASSLVTAVNSPLHF
cdr3_nt: TGTGCCAGCAGCTTAGTGACAGCCGTTAATTCACCCCTCCACTTT
v_call: TRBV11-2
cdr3_length: 15
j_call: TRBJ1-6
d_call: .
clone_size: .

cdr3_aa: CASSFEFTDTQYF
cdr3_nt: TGTGCCAGCAGCTTCGAATTCACAGATACGCAGTATTTT
v_call: TRBV5-4
cdr3_length: 13
j_call: TRBJ2-3
d_call: .
clone_size: .

cdr3_aa: CATSRYNQPQHF
cdr3_nt: TGTGCCACCAGTAGATATAATCAGCCCCAGCATTTT
v_call: TRBV6-1
cdr3_length: 12
j_call: TRBJ1-5
d_call: .
clone_size: many

cdr3_aa: CASTEWAASNQPQHF
cdr3_nt: TGTGCCAGCACGGAGTGGGCCGCGAGCAATCAGCCCCAGCATTTT
v_call: TRBV6-2/TRBV6-3
cdr3_length: 15
j_call: TRBJ1-5
d_call: .
clone_size: few

cdr3_aa: CAISGQRETEAFF
cdr3_nt: TGTGCCATCAGCGGTCAAAGGGAAACTGAAGCTTTCTTT
v_call: TRBV10-3
cdr3_length: 13
j_call: TRBJ1-1
d_call: .
clone_size: many

cdr3_aa: CASSQDSGAAYEQYF
cdr3_nt: TGTGCCAGCAGCCAAGATTCCGGGGCTGCCTACGAGCAGTACTTC
v_call: TRBV14
cdr3_length: 15
j_call: TRBJ2-7
d_call: .
clone_size: many

cdr3_aa: CSAPWDRMNYGYTF
cdr3_nt: TGCAGTGCTCCCTGGGACAGGATGAACTATGGCTACACCTTC
v_call: TRBV20-1
cdr3_length: 14
j_call: TRBJ1-2
d_call: TRBD1
clone_size: many

cdr3_aa: CASSDGQGWANVLTF
cdr3_nt: TGTGCCAGCAGCGACGGACAGGGGTGGGCCAACGTCCTGACTTTC
v_call: TRBV6-2/TRBV6-3
cdr3_length: 15
j_call: TRBJ2-6
d_call: TRBD1
clone_size: .

cdr3_aa: CTRSPTGPFWVGNEQFF
cdr3_nt: TGTACCAGAAGCCCAACGGGTCCGTTTTGGGTGGGGAATGAGCAGTTCTTC
v_call: TRBV5-3
cdr3_length: 17
j_call: TRBJ2-1
d_call: .
clone_size: .

cdr3_aa: CASSTGGQPQHF
cdr3_nt: TGCGCCAGCAGCACCGGGGGTCAGCCCCAGCATTTT
v_call: TRBV10-2
cdr3_length: 12
j_call: TRBJ1-5
d_call: .
clone_size: .

cdr3_aa: CASSPDRVRGSPLHF
cdr3_nt: TGTGCCAGCTCACCGGACAGGGTGAGAGGTTCACCCCTCCACTTT
v_call: TRBV18
cdr3_length: 15
j_call: TRBJ1-6
d_call: TRBD1
clone_size: many

cdr3_aa: CASSLERVTDTQYF
cdr3_nt: TGCGCCAGCAGCTTAGAGAGGGTGACAGATACGCAGTATTTT
v_call: TRBV5-1
cdr3_length: 14
j_call: TRBJ2-3
d_call: .
clone_size: few

cdr3_aa: CSARGSGSFYNEQFF
cdr3_nt: TGCAGTGCTAGGGGTAGCGGGAGCTTCTACAATGAGCAGTTCTTC
v_call: TRBV20-1
cdr3_length: 15
j_call: TRBJ2-1
d_call: TRBD2
clone_size: few

cdr3_aa: CAWSPRAETQYF
cdr3_nt: TGTGCCTGGAGCCCCAGGGCAGAGACCCAGTACTTC
v_call: TRBV30
cdr3_length: 12
j_call: TRBJ2-5
d_call: .
clone_size: few

cdr3_aa: CASSQDRQNSYNEQFF
cdr3_nt: TGCGCCAGCAGCCAAGACCGACAAAACTCCTACAATGAGCAGTTCTTC
v_call: TRBV4-3
cdr3_length: 16
j_call: TRBJ2-1
d_call: .
clone_size: .

cdr3_aa: CSARTPTSEAYNEQFF
cdr3_nt: TGCAGTGCTAGAACCCCAACTAGCGAAGCCTACAATGAGCAGTTCTTC
v_call: TRBV20-1
cdr3_length: 16
j_call: TRBJ2-1
d_call: TRBD2
clone_size: few

cdr3_aa: CASSTYKENMNTEAFF
cdr3_nt: TGTGCCAGCAGTACCTACAAAGAAAACATGAACACTGAAGCTTTCTTT
v_call: TRBV6-2/TRBV6-3
cdr3_length: 16
j_call: TRBJ1-1
d_call: .
clone_size: few

cdr3_aa: CASSRTMGAQETQYF
cdr3_nt: TGTGCCAGCAGCCGTACGATGGGGGCCCAGGAGACCCAGTACTTC
v_call: TRBV28
cdr3_length: 15
j_call: TRBJ2-5
d_call: .
clone_size: .

cdr3_aa: CASSQEVTQYF
cdr3_nt: TGTGCCAGCAGCCAAGAGGTGACCCAGTACTTC
v_call: TRBV3-1
cdr3_length: 11
j_call: TRBJ2-5
d_call: .
clone_size: many

cdr3_aa: CASSEVVAGAGEQYF
cdr3_nt: TGTGCCAGCAGTGAAGTGGTAGCGGGAGCGGGCGAGCAGTACTTC
v_call: TRBV6-1
cdr3_length: 15
j_call: TRBJ2-7
d_call: TRBD2
clone_size: .

cdr3_aa: CASSQDSTDQPQHF
cdr3_nt: TGTGCCAGCAGCCAAGACAGTACTGATCAGCCCCAGCATTTT
v_call: TRBV3-1
cdr3_length: 14
j_call: TRBJ1-5
d_call: .
clone_size: .

cdr3_aa: CASSQDGTGGEAQHF
cdr3_nt: TGCGCCAGCAGCCAAGACGGGACAGGGGGCGAGGCCCAGCATTTT
v_call: TRBV4-1
cdr3_length: 15
j_call: TRBJ1-5
d_call: TRBD1
clone_size: many

cdr3_aa: CASSLRTGGETEAFF
cdr3_nt: TGTGCCAGCAGTTTGAGGACAGGGGGGGAAACTGAAGCTTTCTTT
v_call: TRBV12-3/TRBV12-4
cdr3_length: 15
j_call: TRBJ1-1
d_call: TRBD1
clone_size: few

cdr3_aa: CSARIPTGTLAEAFF
cdr3_nt: TGCAGTGCTAGAATACCGACAGGGACGTTGGCTGAAGCTTTCTTT
v_call: TRBV20-1
cdr3_length: 15
j_call: TRBJ1-1
d_call: TRBD1
clone_size: few

cdr3_aa: CASSIQPSSYEQYF
cdr3_nt: TGTGCCAGTAGTATTCAGCCCAGCTCCTACGAGCAGTACTTC
v_call: TRBV19
cdr3_length: 14
j_call: TRBJ2-7
d_call: .
clone_size: .

cdr3_aa: CASSTDLFTGELFF
cdr3_nt: TGTGCCAGCAGCACCGACTTATTCACCGGGGAGCTGTTTTTT
v_call: TRBV7-2
cdr3_length: 14
j_call: TRBJ2-2
d_call: .
clone_size: few

cdr3_aa: CATSTRLSTDTQYF
cdr3_nt: TGTGCCACCTCGACTAGGCTGTCCACAGATACGCAGTATTTT
v_call: TRBV24-1
cdr3_length: 14
j_call: TRBJ2-3
d_call: .
clone_size: few

cdr3_aa: CASSEGGPRKQHF
cdr3_nt: TGTGCCAGCAGTGAAGGTGGGCCCAGGAAACAACATTTT
v_call: TRBV2
cdr3_length: 13
j_call: TRBJ1-5
d_call: .
clone_size: many

cdr3_aa: CASSQVAYLPNEQFF
cdr3_nt: TGTGCCAGCAGCCAAGTCGCCTACTTGCCCAATGAGCAGTTCTTC
v_call: TRBV3-1
cdr3_length: 15
j_call: TRBJ2-1
d_call: .
clone_size: .

cdr3_aa: CASSESTPGVYSNQPQHF
cdr3_nt: TGTGCCAGCAGCGAAAGCACACCGGGAGTTTATAGCAATCAGCCCCAGCATTTT
v_call: TRBV2
cdr3_length: 18
j_call: TRBJ1-5
d_call: .
clone_size: few

cdr3_aa: CSVVLAGFADEQFF
cdr3_nt: TGCAGCGTTGTACTAGCGGGGTTTGCCGATGAGCAGTTCTTC
v_call: TRBV29-1
cdr3_length: 14
j_call: TRBJ2-1
d_call: TRBD2
clone_size: many

cdr3_aa: CASSIQEGITEAFF
cdr3_nt: TGTGCCAGCAGCATCCAGGAGGGAATCACTGAAGCTTTCTTT
v_call: TRBV7-6
cdr3_length: 14
j_call: TRBJ1-1
d_call: .
clone_size: many

cdr3_aa: CASSSGLTTDTQYF
cdr3_nt: TGTGCCAGCAGCTCAGGACTAACTACAGATACGCAGTATTTT
v_call: TRBV5-4
cdr3_length: 14
j_call: TRBJ2-3
d_call: .
clone_size: .

cdr3_aa: CASSYGRTYGYTF
cdr3_nt: TGTGCCAGCAGTTACGGGAGGACCTATGGCTACACCTTC
v_call: TRBV6-5
cdr3_length: 13
j_call: TRBJ1-2
d_call: .
clone_size: .

cdr3_aa: CASSRDRSNQPQHF
cdr3_nt: TGTGCCAGCAGCCGTGACAGGTCTAATCAGCCCCAGCATTTT
v_call: TRBV6-5
cdr3_length: 14
j_call: TRBJ1-5
d_call: .
clone_size: few

cdr3_aa: CASSSINQPQHF
cdr3_nt: TGTGCCAGCAGCTCGATCAATCAGCCCCAGCATTTT
v_call: TRBV7-9
cdr3_length: 12
j_call: TRBJ1-5
d_call: .
clone_size: many

cdr3_aa: CSALAGASTDTQYF
cdr3_nt: TGCAGTGCTTTAGCGGGAGCTAGCACAGATACGCAGTATTTT
v_call: TRBV20-1
cdr3_length: 14
j_call: TRBJ2-3
d_call: TRBD2
clone_size: many

cdr3_aa: CSVGTSGSIQFF
cdr3_nt: TGCAGCGTAGGGACTAGCGGGAGTATACAGTTCTTC
v_call: TRBV29-1
cdr3_length: 12
j_call: TRBJ2-1
d_call: TRBD2
clone_size: many

cdr3_aa: CASSYGGDSNQPQHF
cdr3_nt: TGTGCCAGCAGTTACGGGGGGGACAGTAATCAGCCCCAGCATTTT
v_call: TRBV6-6
cdr3_length: 15
j_call: TRBJ1-5
d_call: TRBD1
clone_size: many